These 19 T cell receptor beta chains were all obtained from the same sample, sequenced in a study of blood T cells in healthy people across ages. Alongside a J-beta primer mix, a sample-barcoded 5' primer served in a second PCR lasting about 7 to 11 cycles. One entry per CDR3 protein, called by TCRdb with MiXCR from the 5' RACE reads. The sample records 550,000 to 800,000 distinct CDR3 sequences, around 21% being singletons. Sequencing was carried out using blood. The receptors were gathered from a man in his sixties or seventies in good health.

The sample holds a few counts of this clonotype. This rearrangement joins TRBV20-1 to TRBJ2-3; 7 bases fit TRBD2. This CDR3 spans 14 amino acids. V was clipped by 3 bases and J by 5 bases; unmatched bases: 8. Germline V gene lookup returns CDR1 DFQATT and CDR2 SNEGSKA (reference sequence). The CDR3 loop reads CSARTARTRDTQYF. DNA for the CDR3: TGCAGTGCTAGGACGGCCAGGACTAGAGATACGCAGTATTTT.

This clonotype was seen only a few times. The chain joins TRBV20-1 to TRBJ2-3, with 13 bases identical to TRBD2. This CDR3 contains 14 residues. J gave up 4 bases and V 6 bases, and 4 bases lay outside the gene matches. Per the germline V gene, CDR1 is DFQATT and CDR2 is SNEGSKA (reference sequence). The CDR3 is CSAGTSGTSDTQYF. CDR3 bases: TGCAGTGCCGGGACTAGCGGGACGTCAGATACGCAGTATTTT.

As to this clonotype: Being one base from a much bigger clone, this may be a read error. The V and J genes are TRBV7-2 and TRBJ2-5; D unresolved. From germline, CDR1 is SGHTA and CDR2 FQGNSA. This CDR3 has 15 residues. V shed 2 bases and J shed 11 bases, with 21 bases lying between them. The CDR3 sequence: CASSLQVSYQRKQYF. CDR3 DNA: TGTGCCAGCAGCTTACAGGTCTCCTACCAGAGGAAGCAGTACTTC.

This clonotype was found a few times. The genes are TRBV18 and TRBJ2-5; maybe TRBD1 (6 bases). CDR1 is KGHSH and CDR2 is LQKENI in the germline V gene. Trimming stripped 5 bases from V and 5 bases from J, with 12 bases between. The CDR3 covers 13 residues. The CDR3 loop is CASSTGLRETQYF. CDR3 DNA: TGTGCCAGCTCAACAGGGTTGAGGGAGACCCAGTACTTC.

This clonotype showed up many times. This sequence joins TRBV4-1 and TRBJ2-7; a weak D match, TRBD1 (6 bases). CDR1 and CDR2 (germline): MGHRA, YSYEKL. V lost 0 bases, J lost 7 bases, and 16 bases lay in between. The CDR3 has 15 amino acids. The CDR3 protein is CASSQDKQGSWEQYF. The CDR3 nucleotides are TGCGCCAGCAGCCAAGATAAACAGGGATCTTGGGAGCAGTACTTC.

This clonotype was detected a few times. Here the CDR3 omits its conserved ending phenylalanine or tryptophan, so a read error is the likely source. The CDR3 DNA follows: TGCAGTGCCAACAAGCCAGCCTCCTACGAGCAGTACCTC. Translating it yields CSANKPASYEQYL. The chain has TRBV20-1 and TRBJ2-5; D is undetermined. The tail of the sequence fits TRBJ2-7 better, so the J call may be wrong. Germline assignment: CDR1 DFQATT and CDR2 SNEGSKA (reference sequence). CDR3 length: 13 residues.

The V and J genes are TRBV20-1 and TRBJ2-1, with 7 bases lining up with TRBD2. The length of the CDR3 is 18 residues. Per germline, CDR1 DFQATT and CDR2 SNEGSKA (reference sequence). Germline trimming cut 3 bases from V and 6 bases from J; bases unmatched to any gene: 20. The CDR3 DNA is TGCAGTGCTAGGGACTTCGCGGGGGTGATGGCACCCTGCAATGAGCAGTTCTTC. Translation: CSARDFAGVMAPCNEQFF.

This clonotype has a handful of counts. J is TRBJ2-1 and V is TRBV29-1; no reliable D call. Per the germline V gene, CDR1 is SQVTM and CDR2 is ANQGSEA. Trimming removed 5 bases at V and 2 bases at J, with 13 bases between. The CDR3 extends over 14 amino acids. CDR3 protein: CSVPSEGTYNEQFF. CDR3 nucleotide sequence: TGCAGCGTTCCCAGCGAAGGGACCTACAATGAGCAGTTCTTC.

The chain combines TRBV10-3 with TRBJ2-5, with 13 nucleotides matching TRBD2. The closer fit of TRBJ2-7 to the DNA end suggests the J call may be wrong. Looked up from germline, CDR1 is ENHRY and CDR2 is SYGVKD. The CDR3 contains 14 residues. CDR3 amino acids: CAISRTSGSDEQYF. As DNA, the CDR3 is TGTGCCATCAGCAGGACTAGCGGGAGTGACGAGCAGTACTTC.

The rearrangement links TRBV20-1 to TRBJ2-7; TRBD1 agrees at 8 bases. V trimming: 6 bases; J trimming: 6 bases; junction bases outside the gene matches: 10. This CDR3 has 13 amino acids. Germline CDR1 is DFQATT and CDR2 is SNEGSKA (reference sequence). The CDR3 spells CSAGQGGIGEQYF. CDR3 nucleotides: TGCAGTGCCGGACAGGGCGGGATCGGCGAGCAGTACTTC.

This clonotype was detected only a few times. The rearrangement links TRBV29-1 to TRBJ2-5; 9 bases map to TRBD2. Near its end, the DNA agrees better with TRBJ2-1, so the J call may be wrong. The germline V gene has CDR1 SQVTM and CDR2 ANQGSEA. CDR3 length equals 12 residues. The CDR3 nucleotides read TGCAGCGTCCCGTGGCGGGGGGGTGAGCAGTTCTTC. Its protein is CSVPWRGGEQFF.

This chain links TRBV18 with TRBJ2-7; the D gene is possibly TRBD2 (5 bases). The CDR3 runs 12 residues. The V end lost 3 bases, the J end lost 6 bases, and 9 bases lay between the germline ends. CDR1 and CDR2 (germline): KGHSH, LQKENI. DNA for the CDR3: TGTGCCAGCTCACCGACGGGAACCGAGCAGTACTTC. Translated, it gives CASSPTGTEQYF.

This clonotype showed up just a few times. This chain joins TRBV20-1 and TRBJ1-5, with D maybe TRBD1 (6 bases). The ends were cut back, 1 base at V and 2 bases at J, with 9 bases in the middle. Germline-derived CDR1 and CDR2 are DFQATT and SNEGSKA (reference sequence). The CDR3 runs to 14 residues. The CDR3 DNA reads TGCAGTGCTAGAGGAGGGGGGGGCAATCAGCCCCAGCATTTT. Translation: CSARGGGGNQPQHF.

Only a few counts were recorded for this clonotype. The chain uses TRBV4-1 and TRBJ2-1; D is possibly TRBD1 (8 bases). V was cut by 2 bases and J by 0 bases, with 20 bases left in between. Germline CDR1 is MGHRA and CDR2 is YSYEKL. The CDR3 is 19 residues long. The CDR3 bases are TGCGCCAGCAGCCAAACGCCTGGACAGGGACTAAGCTCCTACAATGAGCAGTTCTTC. It translates to CASSQTPGQGLSSYNEQFF.

This clonotype has just a few counts. The chain uses TRBV6-6 and TRBJ2-3; TRBD2 matches 14 bases. CDR1 is MNHNY and CDR2 is SVGAGI in the germline V gene (reference sequence). J gave up 1 base and V 7 bases, and 4 bases lay outside the gene matches. The CDR3 covers 16 residues. The CDR3: CASNRGLAGGTDTQYF. The CDR3 coding sequence is TGTGCCAGCAACAGGGGACTAGCGGGAGGCACAGATACGCAGTATTTT.

This clonotype came up a few times. The V call is TRBV5-1, the J call TRBJ2-1; 10 bases are a match to TRBD2. This CDR3 has 15 amino acids. The germline V gene encodes CDR1 SGHRS and CDR2 YFSETQ. V shed 1 base and J 5 bases; nucleotides not matched to a gene: 3. The CDR3: CASSLPLAGNNEQFF. The CDR3 DNA reads as TGCGCCAGCAGCTTGCCACTAGCGGGAAACAATGAGCAGTTCTTC.

The chain employs TRBV7-9 and TRBJ2-5; D remains ambiguous. The end of the DNA fits TRBJ2-7 better, so the J call may be wrong. From germline, CDR1 is SEHNR and CDR2 FQNEAQ (reference sequence). The CDR3 runs 16 residues. DNA of the CDR3: TGTGCCAGCAGCTTACGGCGCCAGTACGACTCCTACGAGCAGTACTTC. It specifies CASSLRRQYDSYEQYF.

The chain uses TRBV7-9 and TRBJ2-1; 9 positions agree with TRBD2. The V and J ends lost 1 base and 0 bases, in that order; junction bases with no gene match: 10. Germline values: CDR1 SEHNR, CDR2 FQNEAQ (reference sequence). This CDR3 has 19 amino acids. In DNA form, the CDR3 reads TGTGCCAGCAGCTTAGTAGTATCGACTAGCGGACGCTCCTACAATGAGCAGTTCTTC. Translating it yields CASSLVVSTSGRSYNEQFF.

V is TRBV4-1 and J is TRBJ2-5, with a tentative D call TRBD2 (5 bases). This CDR3 has 15 residues. V lost 0 bases, J lost 11 bases, and 19 bases lay in between. Germline lookup yields CDR1 MGHRA and CDR2 YSYEKL. The CDR3 protein is CASSQEATNTGEQYF. CDR3 in DNA: TGCGCCAGCAGCCAAGAGGCCACCAACACCGGGGAGCAGTACTTC.